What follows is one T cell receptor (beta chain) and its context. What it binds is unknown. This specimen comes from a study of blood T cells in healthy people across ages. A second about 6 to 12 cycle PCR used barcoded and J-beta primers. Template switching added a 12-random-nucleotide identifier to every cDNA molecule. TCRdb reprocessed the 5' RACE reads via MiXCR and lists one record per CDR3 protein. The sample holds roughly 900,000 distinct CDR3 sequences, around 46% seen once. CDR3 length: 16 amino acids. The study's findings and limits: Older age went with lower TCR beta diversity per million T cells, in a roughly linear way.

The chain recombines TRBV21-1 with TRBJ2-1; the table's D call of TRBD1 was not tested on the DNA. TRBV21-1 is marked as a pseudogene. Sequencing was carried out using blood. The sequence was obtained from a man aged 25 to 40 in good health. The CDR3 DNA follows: TGTGCCAGCAGCAAAGTTACCGGGACAGTCTACAATGAGCAGTTCTTC. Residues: CASSKVTGTVYNEQFF.